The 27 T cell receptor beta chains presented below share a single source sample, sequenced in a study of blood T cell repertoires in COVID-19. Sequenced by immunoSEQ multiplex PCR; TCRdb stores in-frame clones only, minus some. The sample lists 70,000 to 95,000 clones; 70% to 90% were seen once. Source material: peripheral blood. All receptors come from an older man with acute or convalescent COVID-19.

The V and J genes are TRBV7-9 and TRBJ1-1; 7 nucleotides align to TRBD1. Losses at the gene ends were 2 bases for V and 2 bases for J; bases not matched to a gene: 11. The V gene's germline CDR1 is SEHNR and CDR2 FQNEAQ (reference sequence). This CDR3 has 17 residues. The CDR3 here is CASSLISGTVINTEAFF. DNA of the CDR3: TGTGCCAGCAGCTTAATTTCCGGGACAGTCATCAACACTGAAGCTTTCTTT. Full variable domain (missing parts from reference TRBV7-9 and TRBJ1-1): DTGVSQNPRHKITKRGQNVTFRCDPISEHNRLYWYRQTLGQGPEFLTYFQNEAQLEKSRLLSDRFSAERPKGSFSTLEIQRTEQGDSAMYLCASSLISGTVINTEAFFGQGTRLTVV.

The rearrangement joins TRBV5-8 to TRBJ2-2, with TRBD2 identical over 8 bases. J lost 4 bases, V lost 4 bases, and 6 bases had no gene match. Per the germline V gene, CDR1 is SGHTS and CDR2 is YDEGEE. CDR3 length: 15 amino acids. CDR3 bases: TGTGCCAGCAGCCTTAGCGGGGTCGTCACCGGGGAGCTGTTTTTT. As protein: CASSLSGVVTGELFF.

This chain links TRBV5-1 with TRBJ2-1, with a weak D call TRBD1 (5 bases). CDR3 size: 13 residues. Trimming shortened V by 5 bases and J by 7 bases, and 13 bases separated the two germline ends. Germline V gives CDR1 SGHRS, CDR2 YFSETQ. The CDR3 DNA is TGCGCCAGCAGACGAGGTCAGGGAAATGAGCAGTTCTTC. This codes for CASRRGQGNEQFF.

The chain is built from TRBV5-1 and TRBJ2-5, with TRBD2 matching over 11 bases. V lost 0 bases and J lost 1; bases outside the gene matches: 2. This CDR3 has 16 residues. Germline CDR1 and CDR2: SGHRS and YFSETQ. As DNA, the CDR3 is TGCGCCAGCAGCTTGGCTAGCGGGGGGACCCAAGAGACCCAGTACTTC. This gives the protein CASSLASGGTQETQYF.

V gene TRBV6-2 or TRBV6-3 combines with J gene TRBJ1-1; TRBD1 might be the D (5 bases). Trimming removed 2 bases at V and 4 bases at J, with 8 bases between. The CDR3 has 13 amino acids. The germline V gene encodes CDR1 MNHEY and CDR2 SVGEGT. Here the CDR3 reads CASSYDSFTEAFF. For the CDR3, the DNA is TGTGCCAGCAGTTACGACAGTTTCACTGAAGCTTTCTTT.

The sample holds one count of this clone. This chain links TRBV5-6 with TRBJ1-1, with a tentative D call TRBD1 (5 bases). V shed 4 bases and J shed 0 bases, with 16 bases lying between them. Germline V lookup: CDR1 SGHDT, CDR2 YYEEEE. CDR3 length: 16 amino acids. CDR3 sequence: CASSPSTARMNTEAFF. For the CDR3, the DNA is TGTGCCAGCAGCCCCTCGACAGCAAGGATGAACACTGAAGCTTTCTTT.

The CDR3 sequence: CASSLGGGGTDTQYF. The CDR3 coding sequence is TGTGCCAGCAGCTTGGGTGGGGGGGGGACAGATACGCAGTATTTT. The chain combines TRBV5-4 with TRBJ2-3; 7 bases fit TRBD2. Germline V lookup: CDR1 SGHNT, CDR2 YYREEE (reference sequence). V was pared by 0 bases and J by 3 bases, with 4 bases of the junction left unmatched. This CDR3 contains 15 residues.

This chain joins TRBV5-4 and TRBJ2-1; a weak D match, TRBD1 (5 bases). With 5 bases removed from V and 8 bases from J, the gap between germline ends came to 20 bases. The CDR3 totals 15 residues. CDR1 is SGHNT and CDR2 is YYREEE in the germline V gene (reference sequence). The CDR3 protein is CASSSSQVFTDEQFF. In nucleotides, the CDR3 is TGTGCCAGCAGTTCGTCACAGGTGTTTACGGATGAGCAGTTCTTC.

The CDR3 DNA sequence: TGTGCCAGCAGCGGCCGGACAGGGTTGTTAACACCCCTCCACTTT. The encoded protein is CASSGRTGLLTPLHF. This chain joins TRBV13 and TRBJ1-6; 8 bases align to TRBD1. The CDR3 sequence is 15 residues long. V gave up 5 bases and J gave up 11 bases; unmatched junction bases: 11. Germline loops: CDR1 PRHDT, CDR2 FYEKMQ (reference sequence).

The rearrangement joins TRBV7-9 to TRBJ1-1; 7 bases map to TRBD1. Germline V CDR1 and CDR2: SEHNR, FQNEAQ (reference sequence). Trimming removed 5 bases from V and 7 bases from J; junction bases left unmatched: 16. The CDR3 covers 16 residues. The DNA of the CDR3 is TGTGCCAGCAGCACTAAACCCGGGACAGCGGATTATGAAGCTTTCTTT. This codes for CASSTKPGTADYEAFF.

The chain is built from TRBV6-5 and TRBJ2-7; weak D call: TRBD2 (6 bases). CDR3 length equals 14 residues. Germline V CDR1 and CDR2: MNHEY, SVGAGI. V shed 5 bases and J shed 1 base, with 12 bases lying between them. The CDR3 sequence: CASSRLAGSYEQYF. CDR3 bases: TGTGCCAGCAGTCGACTGGCGGGGTCCTACGAGCAGTACTTC.

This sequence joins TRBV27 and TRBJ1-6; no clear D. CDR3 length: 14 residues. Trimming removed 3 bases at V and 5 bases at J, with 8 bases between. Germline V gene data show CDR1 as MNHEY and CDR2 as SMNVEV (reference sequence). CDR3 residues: CASSFQVNNSPLHF. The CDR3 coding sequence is TGTGCCAGCAGTTTTCAGGTCAATAATTCACCCCTCCACTTT.

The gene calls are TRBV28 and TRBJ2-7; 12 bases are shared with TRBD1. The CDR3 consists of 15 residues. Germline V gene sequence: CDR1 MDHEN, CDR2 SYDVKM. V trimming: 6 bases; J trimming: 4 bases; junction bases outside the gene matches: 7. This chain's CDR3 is CASSRPGQGAYEQYF. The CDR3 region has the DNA TGTGCCAGCAGCCGACCGGGACAGGGGGCGTACGAGCAGTACTTC. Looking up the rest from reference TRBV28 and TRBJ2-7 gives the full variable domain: DVKVTQSSRYLVKRTGEKVFLECVQDMDHENMFWYRQDPGLGLRLIYFSYDVKMKEKGDIPEGYSVSREKKERFSLILESASTNQTSMYLCASSRPGQGAYEQYFGPGTRLTVT.

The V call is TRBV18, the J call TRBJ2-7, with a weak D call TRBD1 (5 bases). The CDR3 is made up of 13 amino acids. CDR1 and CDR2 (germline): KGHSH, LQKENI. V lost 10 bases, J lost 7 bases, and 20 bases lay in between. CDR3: CATSTDPLVEQYF. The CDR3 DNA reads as TGTGCCACCTCGACAGACCCCTTGGTTGAGCAGTACTTC.

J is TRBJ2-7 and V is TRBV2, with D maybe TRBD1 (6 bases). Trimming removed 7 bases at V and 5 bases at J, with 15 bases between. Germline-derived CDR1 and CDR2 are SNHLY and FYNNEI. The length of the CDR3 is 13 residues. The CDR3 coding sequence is TGTGCCAGCAATAACAGGGCCGGAAACGAGCAGTACTTC. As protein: CASNNRAGNEQYF. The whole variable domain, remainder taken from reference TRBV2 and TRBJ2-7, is EPEVTQTPSHQVTQMGQEVILRCVPISNHLYFYWYRQILGQKVEFLVSFYNNEISEKSEIFDDQFSVERPDGSNFTLKIRSTKLEDSAMYFCASNNRAGNEQYFGPGTRLTVT.

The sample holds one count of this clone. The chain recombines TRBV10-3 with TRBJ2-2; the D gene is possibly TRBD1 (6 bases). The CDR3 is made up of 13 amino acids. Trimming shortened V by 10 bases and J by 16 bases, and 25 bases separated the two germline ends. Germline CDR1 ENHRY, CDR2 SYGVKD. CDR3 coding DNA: TGTGCCACGAGGGGGACGGGGTTCCGATACCCGTTTTTT. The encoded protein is CATRGTGFRYPFF.

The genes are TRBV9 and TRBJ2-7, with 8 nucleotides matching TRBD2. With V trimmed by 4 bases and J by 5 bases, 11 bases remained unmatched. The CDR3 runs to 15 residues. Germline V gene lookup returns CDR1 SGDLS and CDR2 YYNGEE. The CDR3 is CASSFGLARPDEQYF. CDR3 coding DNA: TGTGCCAGCAGCTTCGGACTAGCTAGGCCTGACGAGCAGTACTTC.

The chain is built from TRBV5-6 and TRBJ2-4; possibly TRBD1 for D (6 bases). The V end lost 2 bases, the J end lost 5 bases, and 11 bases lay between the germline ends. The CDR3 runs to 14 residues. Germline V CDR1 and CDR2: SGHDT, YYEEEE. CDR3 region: CASSFTTGENIQYF. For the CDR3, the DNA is TGTGCCAGCAGCTTTACGACAGGAGAAAACATTCAGTACTTC.

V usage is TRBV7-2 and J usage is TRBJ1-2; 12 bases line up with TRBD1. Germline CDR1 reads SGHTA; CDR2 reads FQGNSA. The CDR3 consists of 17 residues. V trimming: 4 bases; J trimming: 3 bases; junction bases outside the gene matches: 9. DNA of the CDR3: TGTGCCAGCAGCTCCGGGACAGGGGGCTCTAAAGACTATGGCTACACCTTC. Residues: CASSSGTGGSKDYGYTF.

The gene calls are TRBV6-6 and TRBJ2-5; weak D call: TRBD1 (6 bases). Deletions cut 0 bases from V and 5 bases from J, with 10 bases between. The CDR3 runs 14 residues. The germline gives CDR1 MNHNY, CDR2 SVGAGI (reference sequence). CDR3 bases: TGTGCCAGCAGTTACTCGGGGGCAAGGGAGACCCAGTACTTC. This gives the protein CASSYSGARETQYF.

The CDR3 loop is CASSDGEYGTEAFF. The CDR3 DNA reads TGTGCCAGCAGTGACGGGGAGTATGGTACTGAAGCTTTCTTT. The chain combines TRBV2 with TRBJ1-1; D is unclear. This CDR3 region has 14 residues. Germline V gives CDR1 SNHLY, CDR2 FYNNEI. The germline V and J ends were trimmed by 3 bases and 5 bases, with 13 bases remaining between them.

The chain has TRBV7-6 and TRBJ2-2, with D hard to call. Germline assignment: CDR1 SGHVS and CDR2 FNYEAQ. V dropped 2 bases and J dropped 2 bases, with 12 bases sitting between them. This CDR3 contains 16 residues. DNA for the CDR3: TGTGCCAGCAGCTTACTTCCCCTACCAAACACCGGGGAGCTGTTTTTT. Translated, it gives CASSLLPLPNTGELFF.

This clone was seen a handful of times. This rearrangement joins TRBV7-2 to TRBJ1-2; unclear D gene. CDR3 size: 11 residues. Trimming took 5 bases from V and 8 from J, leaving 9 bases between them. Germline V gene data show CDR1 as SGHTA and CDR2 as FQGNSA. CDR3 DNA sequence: TGTGCCAGCAGCCCCTCGGGGGGCTACACCTTC. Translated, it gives CASSPSGGYTF.

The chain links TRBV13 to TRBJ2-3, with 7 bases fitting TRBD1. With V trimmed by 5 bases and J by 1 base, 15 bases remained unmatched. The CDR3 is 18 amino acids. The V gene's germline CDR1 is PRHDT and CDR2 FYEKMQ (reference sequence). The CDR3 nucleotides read TGTGCCAGCAGCCCGACCAACAACCTAGGACAGGGCACAGATACGCAGTATTTT. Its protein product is CASSPTNNLGQGTDTQYF.

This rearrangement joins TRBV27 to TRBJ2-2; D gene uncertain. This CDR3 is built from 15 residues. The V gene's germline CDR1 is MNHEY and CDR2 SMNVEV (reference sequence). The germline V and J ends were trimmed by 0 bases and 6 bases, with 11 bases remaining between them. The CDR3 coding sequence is TGTGCCAGCAGTTTATCGTCCTCGGTCGCCGGGGAGCTGTTTTTT. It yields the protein CASSLSSSVAGELFF.

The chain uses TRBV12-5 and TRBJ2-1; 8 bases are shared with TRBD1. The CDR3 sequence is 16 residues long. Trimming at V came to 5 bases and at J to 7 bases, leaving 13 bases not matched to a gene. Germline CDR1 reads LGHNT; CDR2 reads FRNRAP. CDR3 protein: CASGLFGGTGGNEQFF. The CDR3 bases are TGTGCTAGTGGTCTCTTCGGAGGGACAGGTGGAAATGAGCAGTTCTTC.

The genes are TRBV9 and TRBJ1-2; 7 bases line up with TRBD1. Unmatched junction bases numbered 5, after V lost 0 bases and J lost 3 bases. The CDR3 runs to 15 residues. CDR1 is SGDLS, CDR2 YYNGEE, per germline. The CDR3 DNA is TGTGCCAGCAGCGTAGCTGACAGGGCGCACTATGGCTACACCTTC. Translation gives CASSVADRAHYGYTF.